The 31 T cell receptor beta chains below all came from one sample that was sequenced in a study of blood T cell repertoires in COVID-19. Sequencing was performed with immunoSEQ multiplex PCR; in TCRdb, only in-frame clones are kept and a portion is missing. The sample lists 53,000 or so clones; around 83% were seen once. The sample was peripheral blood. These receptors were taken from a man in his sixties or seventies with active COVID-19.

V is TRBV18 and J is TRBJ1-1; the D is unclear. Trimming took off 3 bases at V and 1 base at J, with 9 bases between the two ends. Germline CDR1 and CDR2: KGHSH and LQKENI. This CDR3 comprises 14 residues. The CDR3 region is CASSPPSRNTEAFF. The CDR3 DNA reads TGTGCCAGCTCACCCCCCTCCAGGAACACTGAAGCTTTCTTT.

The chain has TRBV19 and TRBJ1-2, with 9 nucleotides matching TRBD1. Unmatched junction bases numbered 6, after V lost 5 bases and J lost 5 bases. The CDR3 is made up of 14 amino acids. Germline assignment: CDR1 LNHDA and CDR2 SQIVND (reference sequence). The CDR3 loop reads CASSEQGAHYGYTF. CDR3 DNA: TGTGCCAGTAGTGAACAGGGGGCACATTATGGCTACACCTTC.

This clone was detected only a few times. This chain links TRBV5-8 with TRBJ2-7; 9 bases agree with TRBD2. The CDR3 length is 16 residues. The germline CDR1 and CDR2 sequences are SGHTS and YDEGEE. Unmatched junction bases numbered 11, after V lost 4 bases and J lost 3 bases. The CDR3 region is CASSRTGTSWLYEQYF. CDR3 coding DNA: TGTGCCAGCAGCAGAACCGGGACTAGCTGGCTCTACGAGCAGTACTTC.

This clone came up a few times. This sample also contains other DNA sequences that code for the same CDR3. The chain joins TRBV19 to TRBJ1-5; 8 bases map to TRBD1. The CDR3 contains 15 residues. The germline CDR1 and CDR2 sequences are LNHDA and SQIVND (reference sequence). J gave up 2 bases and V 5 bases, and 5 bases lay outside the gene matches. CDR3 loop: CASSQGARGNQPQHF. The CDR3 DNA follows: TGTGCCAGTAGTCAGGGGGCGCGCGGCAATCAGCCCCAGCATTTT.

The J gene is TRBJ1-1, the V gene TRBV19; D is perhaps TRBD1 (6 bases). Germline CDR1 is LNHDA and CDR2 is SQIVND (reference sequence). This CDR3 comprises 14 residues. Trimming pared 6 bases from V and 4 bases from J, leaving 15 bases between. CDR3 nucleotide sequence: TGTGCCAGTAGAGGTACAGGGAAGAGCACTGAAGCTTTCTTT. It specifies CASRGTGKSTEAFF.

In its sample, this clone was seen many times. J is TRBJ2-5 and V is TRBV29-1; 9 bases agree with TRBD1. Germline values: CDR1 SQVTM, CDR2 ANQGSEA. The CDR3 is 15 amino acids. With V trimmed by 0 bases and J by 5 bases, 7 bases remained unmatched. This CDR3 reads CSVEEGTGGAETQYF. CDR3 in DNA: TGCAGCGTTGAAGAGGGAACAGGGGGCGCGGAGACCCAGTACTTC.

This chain joins TRBV21-1 and TRBJ1-6; the DNA was not used to check the table's D call, TRBD1. TRBV21-1 constitutes a pseudogene. The CDR3 loop spans 13 amino acids. The CDR3 DNA sequence: TGTGCCAGCGTCGGACAGTCCCATTCACCCCTCCACTTT. This codes for CASVGQSHSPLHF.

V usage is TRBV7-2 and J usage is TRBJ1-2; 10 bases agree with TRBD1. V lost 5 bases, J lost 4 bases, and 10 bases stayed unmatched. Germline assignment: CDR1 SGHTA and CDR2 FQGNSA. The CDR3 is made up of 16 amino acids. This CDR3 is CASSIGTGALSYGYTF. DNA of the CDR3: TGTGCCAGCAGCATCGGGACAGGGGCCCTTAGCTATGGCTACACCTTC.

The chain uses TRBV7-3 and TRBJ2-1; 15 bases map to TRBD2. V shed 5 bases and J 12 bases; nucleotides not matched to a gene: 2. The V gene's germline CDR1 is SGHTA and CDR2 FQGTGA. CDR3 length: 13 amino acids. Here the CDR3 reads CASSPGLAGGQFF. Here the CDR3 DNA reads TGTGCCAGCAGCCCGGGACTAGCGGGGGGGCAGTTCTTC.

This clone was observed a few times. The chain has TRBV2 and TRBJ2-5; TRBD1 might be the D (6 bases). V lost 4 bases and J lost 0, with 9 bases in between. Looked up from germline, CDR1 is SNHLY and CDR2 is FYNNEI. The CDR3 is 14 residues long. The CDR3 region has the DNA TGTGCCAGCAGTGTTAACAGGGACCAAGAGACCCAGTACTTC. This encodes CASSVNRDQETQYF.

The rearrangement joins TRBV5-4 to TRBJ1-1, with D perhaps TRBD1 (6 bases). Germline V lookup: CDR1 SGHNT, CDR2 YYREEE (reference sequence). This CDR3 is built from 15 residues. The germline V and J ends were trimmed by 5 bases and 3 bases, with 17 bases remaining between them. The CDR3 bases are TGTGCCAGCAGTCCGAGGACAGCTACTTACACTGAAGCTTTCTTT. Protein sequence: CASSPRTATYTEAFF.

A single count supports this clone. The chain employs TRBV19 and TRBJ1-5, with TRBD1 matching 7 bases. The junction had 8 bases not matched to a gene; V was cut back by 5 bases and J by 1 base. CDR1 and CDR2 (germline): LNHDA, SQIVND (reference sequence). This CDR3 has 16 amino acids. CDR3: CASSDRQGVSNQPQHF. CDR3 sequence (DNA): TGTGCCAGTAGTGATCGACAGGGCGTAAGCAATCAGCCCCAGCATTTT.

The chain links TRBV5-5 to TRBJ1-4; 7 nucleotides agree with TRBD1. Germline loops: CDR1 SGHKS, CDR2 YYEKEE (reference sequence). The CDR3 sequence is 16 residues long. The junction had 13 bases not matched to a gene; V was cut back by 4 bases and J by 7 bases. This chain's CDR3 is CASSRKETGYGEKLFF. In DNA, the CDR3 is TGTGCCAGCAGCCGGAAGGAGACAGGGTACGGTGAAAAACTGTTTTTT.

The chain has TRBV24-1 and TRBJ2-1, with D perhaps TRBD1 (6 bases). V was pared by 4 bases and J by 7 bases, with 16 bases between. The CDR3 has 15 residues. Germline V gene data show CDR1 as KGHDR and CDR2 as SFDVKD. CDR3 nucleotide sequence: TGTGCCACCAGTGAAACCACAGGGAGTGGGAATGAGCAGTTCTTC. It translates to CATSETTGSGNEQFF.

CDR3 region: CASGVVYQPQHF. CDR3 nucleotide sequence: TGTGCCTCGGGGGTTGTTTATCAGCCCCAGCATTTT. V gene TRBV6-5 combines with J gene TRBJ1-5, with D tentatively TRBD1 (5 bases). The CDR3 consists of 12 residues. The V gene's germline CDR1 is MNHEY and CDR2 SVGAGI. The V end lost 11 bases, the J end lost 5 bases, and 13 bases lay between the germline ends.

The rearrangement links TRBV30 to TRBJ2-5, with D possibly being TRBD2 (5 bases). Per the germline V gene, CDR1 is GTSNPN and CDR2 is SVGIG (reference sequence). V lost 3 bases and J 9 bases, leaving 17 bases between the germline ends. This CDR3 is built from 13 residues. Here the CDR3 reads CAWRGSGGWPQYF. The CDR3 DNA is TGTGCCTGGAGGGGGTCAGGCGGGTGGCCCCAGTACTTC.

This clone was detected once. V usage is TRBV27 and J usage is TRBJ2-3; perhaps TRBD1 as D (6 bases). CDR1 is MNHEY, CDR2 SMNVEV, per germline (reference sequence). CDR3 length: 14 amino acids. The V end was cut by 5 bases, the J end by 2 bases, with 11 bases between. For the CDR3, the DNA is TGTGCCAGCAGTAAAGGGGGAAACACAGATACGCAGTATTTT. Translated, it gives CASSKGGNTDTQYF.

V is TRBV12-3 or TRBV12-4 and J is TRBJ1-2; 10 bases match TRBD1. The CDR3 consists of 12 residues. V was pared by 9 bases and J by 4 bases, with 2 bases of the junction left unmatched. The CDR3 sequence is CASGQGGYGYTF. CDR3 sequence (DNA): TGTGCCAGTGGACAGGGGGGCTATGGCTACACCTTC.

This chain joins TRBV18 and TRBJ2-1, with a possible D match to TRBD2 (7 bases). The V end was cut by 1 base, the J end by 7 bases, with 14 bases between. This CDR3 contains 15 residues. Germline lookup yields CDR1 KGHSH and CDR2 LQKENI. The CDR3 coding sequence is TGTGCCAGCTCACCACGCCGGGGGGCTATGAATGAGCAGTTCTTC. Its translation: CASSPRRGAMNEQFF.

The DNA of the CDR3 is TGTGCCAGCAGCGCCTCCCTTGGGCGCTCCTATAATTCACCCCTCCACTTT. Translating gives CASSASLGRSYNSPLHF. The J gene is TRBJ1-6, the V gene TRBV9; D remains unclear. The germline V gene has CDR1 SGDLS and CDR2 YYNGEE. Trimming cost V 3 bases and J 0 bases, with 13 bases left between them. CDR3 size: 17 residues.

V and J are TRBV18 and TRBJ1-1, with 12 bases matching TRBD1. CDR1 is KGHSH and CDR2 is LQKENI in the germline V gene. This CDR3 comprises 15 residues. The ends lost 6 bases at V and 7 bases at J; junction bases unmatched: 9. This chain's CDR3 is CASSRTGTGGHEAFF. The CDR3 bases are TGTGCCAGCTCCCGGACCGGGACAGGGGGCCATGAAGCTTTCTTT.

Here the CDR3 reads CASSRWGGPNQPQHF. CDR3 sequence (DNA): TGTGCCAGCAGCAGGTGGGGGGGGCCCAATCAGCCCCAGCATTTT. The rearrangement joins TRBV7-2 to TRBJ1-5; tentatively, D is TRBD1 (6 bases). CDR3 length: 15 residues. Germline CDR1 is SGHTA and CDR2 is FQGNSA. V was clipped by 5 bases and J by 3 bases, with 14 bases between them.

V gene TRBV5-5 combines with J gene TRBJ2-7; 8 positions match TRBD2. This CDR3 has 17 residues. Germline assignment: CDR1 SGHKS and CDR2 YYEKEE (reference sequence). Germline trimming cut 3 bases from V and 0 bases from J; bases unmatched to any gene: 11. CDR3 sequence: CASSSPFGRGDSYEQYF. DNA for the CDR3: TGTGCCAGCAGCTCCCCTTTTGGGCGGGGGGACTCCTACGAGCAGTACTTC.

CDR3 residues: CSAVRGEQFF. The CDR3 DNA reads as TGCAGTGCTGTCCGAGGTGAGCAGTTCTTC. The V gene is TRBV20-1, the J gene TRBJ2-1, with no clear D. Germline V gene sequence: CDR1 DFQATT, CDR2 SNEGSKA (reference sequence). The CDR3 sequence is 10 residues long. With 5 bases removed from V and 9 bases from J, the gap between germline ends came to 8 bases.

The V gene is TRBV2, the J gene TRBJ2-1; D not resolved. CDR1 and CDR2 from the germline V gene are SNHLY and FYNNEI. The germline V and J ends were trimmed by 6 bases and 0 bases, with 12 bases remaining between them. This CDR3 spans 15 amino acids. The CDR3 DNA reads as TGTGCCAGCAGCGCGCCGAGAAGCTCCTACAATGAGCAGTTCTTC. Translated, it gives CASSAPRSSYNEQFF.

The chain uses TRBV23-1 and TRBJ2-1; the D gene is possibly TRBD2 (5 bases). TRBV23-1 is an ORF, and what it does is uncertain. The CDR3 sequence is 14 residues long. The germline V and J ends were trimmed by 2 bases and 5 bases, with 10 bases remaining between them. The CDR3 DNA reads as TGCGCCAGCAGTCAACTAGCAGTGAACAATGAGCAGTTCTTC. Translated, it gives CASSQLAVNNEQFF.

This clone was found a few times. V gene TRBV19 combines with J gene TRBJ1-4; 7 bases are a match to TRBD1. CDR1 is LNHDA and CDR2 is SQIVND in the germline V gene (reference sequence). The CDR3 length is 15 residues. Trimming at V came to 3 bases and at J to 10 bases, leaving 11 bases not matched to a gene. The CDR3 reads CASSIQQGSAGKLFF. Here the CDR3 DNA reads TGTGCCAGTAGTATTCAACAGGGGAGTGCGGGAAAACTGTTTTTT. Drawing the rest from reference TRBV19 and TRBJ1-4, the complete variable domain is DGGITQSPKYLFRKEGQNVTLSCEQNLNHDAMYWYRQDPGQGLRLIYYSQIVNDFQKGDIAEGYSVSREKKESFPLTVTSAQKNPTAFYLCASSIQQGSAGKLFFGSGTQLSVL.

This chain joins TRBV4-3 and TRBJ1-3, with D possibly matching TRBD1 (6 bases). V dropped 3 bases and J dropped 0 bases, with 12 bases sitting between them. The CDR3 sequence is 16 residues long. The germline V gene encodes CDR1 LGHNA and CDR2 YSLEER. The CDR3 DNA is TGCGCCAGCAGCCAGGTCGACAGGACCTCTGGAAACACCATATATTTT. Its protein is CASSQVDRTSGNTIYF.

The chain uses TRBV24-1 and TRBJ2-1; TRBD2 matches 9 bases. Trimming removed 3 bases from V and 8 bases from J; junction bases left unmatched: 10. The CDR3 has 16 residues. Germline V gene data show CDR1 as KGHDR and CDR2 as SFDVKD. The CDR3 DNA is TGTGCCACCAGTGATGCCGGGACTAGCCTAGGGGATGAGCAGTTCTTC. It specifies CATSDAGTSLGDEQFF.

The gene calls are TRBV29-1 and TRBJ2-3; a weak D match, TRBD2 (6 bases). V shed 4 bases and J shed 0 bases, with 8 bases lying between them. This CDR3 is 13 amino acids long. The V gene's germline CDR1 is SQVTM and CDR2 ANQGSEA. In DNA, the CDR3 is TGCAGCGTTGGGAGGGTAAGCACAGATACGCAGTATTTT. Protein product: CSVGRVSTDTQYF.

The chain links TRBV14 to TRBJ2-7; D is possibly TRBD1 (7 bases). Trimming left V 3 bases short and J 2 bases short, with 23 bases between. The CDR3 consists of 18 residues. The germline CDR1 and CDR2 sequences are SGHDN and FVKESK. As DNA, the CDR3 is TGTGCCAGCAGCCATTCTCTGCTTGCGGAGGGGGCGACCTACGAGCAGTACTTC. It is translated as CASSHSLLAEGATYEQYF. Combining the CDR3 with reference TRBV14 and TRBJ2-7 gives the whole variable domain EAGVTQFPSHSVIEKGQTVTLRCDPISGHDNLYWYRRVMGKEIKFLLHFVKESKQDESGMPNNRFLAERTGGTYSTLKVQPAELEDSGVYFCASSHSLLAEGATYEQYFGPGTRLTVT.